This T cell receptor beta chain was captured by sequencing in a study of blood T cell repertoires in COVID-19. Study summary: PBMCs, B-cell-depleted T cells, or T cells provided the cDNA or gDNA that made up the material.

The V gene lost 2 bases and the J gene lost 2 bases, with 6 bases spanning the gap. The CDR3 runs to 14 residues. Germline V gives CDR1 MRHNA, CDR2 SNTAGT. Original processing notes: How many nucleated cells were present was estimated from reference gene primer amplification. TCRdb's copy holds only in-frame clones and misses some; the assay was immunoSEQ multiplex PCR. That table supplies the V and J calls and clone size; D and trimming were determined from the DNA. Here the sample spans 95,000 to 150,000 clones, about 84% being singletons. This clone came up once. The sequenced material came from peripheral blood. The gene calls are TRBV6-4 and TRBJ1-4, with D perhaps TRBD1 (6 bases). This sequence was found in a man in his sixties with acute or convalescent COVID-19. The CDR3 is CASSDRGTNEKLFF. In nucleotides, the CDR3 is TGTGCCAGCAGTGACAGGGGGACTAATGAAAAACTGTTTTTT.